A single T cell receptor (beta chain) is shown here with its context. The record originates from a study of blood T cell repertoires in COVID-19. Per the authors' pipeline: From reference gene primer amplification, estimates of nucleated cell counts were derived. The assay was immunoSEQ multiplex PCR, and TCRdb's table has in-frame clones only and misses some. V and J calls and clone size come straight from that table; D and trimming were deduced from the DNA. The table has around 150,000 clones, under 80% seen once. The clonotype originates from a man in his 70s with acute or convalescent COVID-19. Sequencing input: peripheral blood.

This CDR3 is CASSQTSGGDADTQYF. CDR3 bases: TGCGCCAGCAGCCAAACGAGCGGGGGGGACGCAGATACGCAGTATTTT. The chain recombines TRBV4-1 with TRBJ2-3; 10 bases are shared with TRBD2. Looked up from germline, CDR1 is MGHRA and CDR2 is YSYEKL. After removal of 2 bases from V and 4 bases from J, the junction contained 6 bases not matched to a gene. This CDR3 comprises 16 residues.